Shown below are 3 T cell receptor beta chains from a single sample sequenced in a study of T cell responses to AZD1222 COVID-19 vaccine. Generated by immunoSEQ multiplex PCR, the TCRdb table keeps only in-frame clones and is missing some. This sample has more than 85,000 clones, with roughly 85% found just once. This material consisted of peripheral blood, taken on day 0 of AZD1222 vaccination. Source of these receptors: an adult in good health.

The chain is built from TRBV19 and TRBJ1-5; tentatively, D is TRBD1 (5 bases). V lost 1 base and J lost 1, with 8 bases in between. The CDR3 consists of 15 residues. Germline CDR1 reads LNHDA; CDR2 reads SQIVND (reference sequence). CDR3 DNA: TGTGCCAGTAGTATAGGTGCAGGGAGCAATCAGCCCCAGCATTTT. It encodes CASSIGAGSNQPQHF.

The chain links TRBV19 to TRBJ2-7, with 14 bases that match TRBD2. The germline gives CDR1 LNHDA, CDR2 SQIVND (reference sequence). There are 18 residues in the CDR3. V was clipped by 0 bases and J by 1 base; unmatched bases: 5. CDR3 DNA: TGTGCCAGTAGTATAGATCAAGGACTAGCGGGAGGTTCCTACGAGCAGTACTTC. As protein: CASSIDQGLAGGSYEQYF. The complete variable domain, with remaining parts taken from reference TRBV19 and TRBJ2-7, reads DGGITQSPKYLFRKEGQNVTLSCEQNLNHDAMYWYRQDPGQGLRLIYYSQIVNDFQKGDIAEGYSVSREKKESFPLTVTSAQKNPTAFYLCASSIDQGLAGGSYEQYFGPGTRLTVT.

The rearrangement uses TRBV28 and TRBJ1-3; D uncertain. CDR1 MDHEN and CDR2 SYDVKM come from the germline V gene. The CDR3 runs 14 residues. V dropped 4 bases and J dropped 4 bases, with 11 bases sitting between them. CDR3 DNA sequence: TGTGCCAGCAGTTCTCCGCCTCGGGGAAACACCATATATTTT. Translating it yields CASSSPPRGNTIYF.